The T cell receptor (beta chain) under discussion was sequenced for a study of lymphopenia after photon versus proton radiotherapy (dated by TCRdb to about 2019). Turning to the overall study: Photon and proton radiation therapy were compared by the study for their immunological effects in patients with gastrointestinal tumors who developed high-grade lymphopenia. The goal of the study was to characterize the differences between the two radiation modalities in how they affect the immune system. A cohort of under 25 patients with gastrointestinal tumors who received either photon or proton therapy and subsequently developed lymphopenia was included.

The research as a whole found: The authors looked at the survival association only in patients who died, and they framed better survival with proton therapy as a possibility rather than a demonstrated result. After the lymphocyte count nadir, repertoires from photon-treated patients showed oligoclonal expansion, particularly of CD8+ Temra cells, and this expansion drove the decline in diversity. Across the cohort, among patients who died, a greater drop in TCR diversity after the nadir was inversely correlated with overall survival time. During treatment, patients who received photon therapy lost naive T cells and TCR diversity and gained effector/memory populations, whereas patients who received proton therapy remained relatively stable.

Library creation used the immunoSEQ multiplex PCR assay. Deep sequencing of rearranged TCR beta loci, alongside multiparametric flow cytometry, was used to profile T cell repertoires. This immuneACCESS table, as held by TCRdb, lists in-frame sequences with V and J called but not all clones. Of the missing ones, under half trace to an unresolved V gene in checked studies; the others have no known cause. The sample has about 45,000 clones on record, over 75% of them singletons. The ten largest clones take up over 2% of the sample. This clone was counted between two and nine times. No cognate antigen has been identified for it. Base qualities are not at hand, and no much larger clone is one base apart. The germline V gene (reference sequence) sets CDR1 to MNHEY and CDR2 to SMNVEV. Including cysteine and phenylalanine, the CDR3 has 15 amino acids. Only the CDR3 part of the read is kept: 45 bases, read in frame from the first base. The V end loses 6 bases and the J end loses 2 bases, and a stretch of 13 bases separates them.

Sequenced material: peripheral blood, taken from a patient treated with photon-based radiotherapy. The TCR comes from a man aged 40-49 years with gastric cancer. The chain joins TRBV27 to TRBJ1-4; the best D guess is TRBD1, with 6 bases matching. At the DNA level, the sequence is TGTGCCAGCAGCGGTGCAGGGGTTACTAATGAAAAACTGTTTTTT. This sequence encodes CASSGAGVTNEKLFF.